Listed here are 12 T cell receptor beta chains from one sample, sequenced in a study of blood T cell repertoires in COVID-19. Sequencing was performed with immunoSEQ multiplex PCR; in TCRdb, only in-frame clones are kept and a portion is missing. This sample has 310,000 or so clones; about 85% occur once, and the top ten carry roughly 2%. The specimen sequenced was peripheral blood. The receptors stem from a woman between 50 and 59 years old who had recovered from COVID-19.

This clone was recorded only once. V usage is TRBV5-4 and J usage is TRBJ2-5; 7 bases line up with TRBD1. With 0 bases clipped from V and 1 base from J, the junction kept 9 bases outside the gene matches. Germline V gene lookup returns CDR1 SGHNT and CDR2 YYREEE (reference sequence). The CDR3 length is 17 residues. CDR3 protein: CASSLGPRQGVQETQYF. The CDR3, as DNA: TGTGCCAGCAGCTTGGGTCCACGACAGGGCGTCCAAGAGACCCAGTACTTC. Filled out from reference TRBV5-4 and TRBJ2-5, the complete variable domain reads ETGVTQSPTHLIKTRGQQVTLRCSSQSGHNTVSWYQQALGQGPQFIFQYYREEENGRGNFPPRFSGLQFPNYSSELNVNALELDDSALYLCASSLGPRQGVQETQYFGPGTRLLVL.

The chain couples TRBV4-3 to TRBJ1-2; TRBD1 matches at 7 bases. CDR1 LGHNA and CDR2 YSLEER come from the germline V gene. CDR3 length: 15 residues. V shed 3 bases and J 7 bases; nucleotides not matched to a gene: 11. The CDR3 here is CASSQRTGTVSGYTF. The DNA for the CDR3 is TGCGCCAGCAGCCAGAGGACCGGGACAGTCTCTGGCTACACCTTC.

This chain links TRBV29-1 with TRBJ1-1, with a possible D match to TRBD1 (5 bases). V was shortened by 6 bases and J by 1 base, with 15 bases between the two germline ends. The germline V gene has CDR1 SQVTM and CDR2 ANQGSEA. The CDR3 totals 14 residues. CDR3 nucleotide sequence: TGCAGCGTCGACCGGACCGGGGGGAACACTGAAGCTTTCTTT. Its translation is CSVDRTGGNTEAFF.

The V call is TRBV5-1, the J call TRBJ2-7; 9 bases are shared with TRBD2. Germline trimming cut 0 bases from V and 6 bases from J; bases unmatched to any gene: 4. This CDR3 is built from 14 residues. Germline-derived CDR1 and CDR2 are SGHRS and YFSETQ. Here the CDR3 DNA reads TGCGCCAGCAGCTTGGGGACTAGCGCGGGCGAGCAGTACTTC. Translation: CASSLGTSAGEQYF.

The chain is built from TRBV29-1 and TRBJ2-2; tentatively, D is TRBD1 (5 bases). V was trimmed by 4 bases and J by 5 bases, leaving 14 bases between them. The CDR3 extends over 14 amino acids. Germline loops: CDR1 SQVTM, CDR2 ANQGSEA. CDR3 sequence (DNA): TGCAGCGTTGGGGTCTCAGGGTCGACCGGGGAGCTGTTTTTT. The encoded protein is CSVGVSGSTGELFF.

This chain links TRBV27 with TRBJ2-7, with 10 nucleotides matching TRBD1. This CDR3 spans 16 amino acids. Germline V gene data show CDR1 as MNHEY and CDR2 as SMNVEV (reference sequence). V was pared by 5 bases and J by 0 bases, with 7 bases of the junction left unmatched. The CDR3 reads CASSGQGGSSSYEQYF. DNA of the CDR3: TGTGCCAGCAGTGGACAGGGGGGCTCAAGCTCCTACGAGCAGTACTTC.

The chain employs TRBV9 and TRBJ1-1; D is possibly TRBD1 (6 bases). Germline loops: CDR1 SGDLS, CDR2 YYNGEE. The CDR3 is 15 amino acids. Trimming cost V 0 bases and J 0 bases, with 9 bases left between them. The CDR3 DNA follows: TGTGCCAGCAGCGTAGGGGGGCAAATGAACACTGAAGCTTTCTTT. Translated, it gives CASSVGGQMNTEAFF.

In DNA form, the CDR3 reads TGTGCCACCGGACAGCCTCCTGGCTATGGCTACACCTTC. As protein: CATGQPPGYGYTF. The rearrangement links TRBV24-1 to TRBJ1-2; D may be TRBD1 (6 bases). Per germline, CDR1 KGHDR and CDR2 SFDVKD. This CDR3 spans 13 amino acids. With 9 bases removed from V and 4 bases from J, the gap between germline ends came to 14 bases.

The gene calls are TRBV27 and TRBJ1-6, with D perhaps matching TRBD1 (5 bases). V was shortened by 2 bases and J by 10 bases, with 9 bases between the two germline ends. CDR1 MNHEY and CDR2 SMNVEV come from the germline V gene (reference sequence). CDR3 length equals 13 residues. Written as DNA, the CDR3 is TGTGCCAGCAGTTTAACGCAGGGCTCACCCCTCCACTTT. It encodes CASSLTQGSPLHF.

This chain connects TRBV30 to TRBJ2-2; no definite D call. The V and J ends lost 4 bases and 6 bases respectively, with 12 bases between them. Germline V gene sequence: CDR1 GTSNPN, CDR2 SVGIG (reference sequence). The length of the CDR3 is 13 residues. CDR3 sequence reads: CAWTHSRAGELFF. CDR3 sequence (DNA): TGTGCCTGGACGCATTCTAGAGCCGGGGAGCTGTTTTTT.

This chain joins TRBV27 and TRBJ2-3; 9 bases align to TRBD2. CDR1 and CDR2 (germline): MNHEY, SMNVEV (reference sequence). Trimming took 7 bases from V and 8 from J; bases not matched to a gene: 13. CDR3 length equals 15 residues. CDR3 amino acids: CASTSTSGSEGTQYF. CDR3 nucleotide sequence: TGTGCCAGCACTTCGACTAGCGGCTCGGAGGGTACGCAGTATTTT.

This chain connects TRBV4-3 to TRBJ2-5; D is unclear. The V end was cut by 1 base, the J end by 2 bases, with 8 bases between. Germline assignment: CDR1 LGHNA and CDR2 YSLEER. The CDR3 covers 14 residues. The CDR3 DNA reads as TGCGCCAGCAGCCAAGGGGTCAGGCAAGAGACCCAGTACTTC. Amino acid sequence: CASSQGVRQETQYF.